Listed here are 22 T cell receptor beta chains from one sample, sequenced in a study of blood T cell repertoires in COVID-19. The repertoire was sequenced with immunoSEQ multiplex PCR; TCRdb's copy has only in-frame clones and lacks some. The repertoire holds more than 250,000 clones, with 80% to 90% as singletons. The sequencing sample was made of PBMCs or T cells enriched from blood (not recorded which). The receptor source for this set is a woman younger than 45 who had recovered from COVID-19.

The rearrangement uses TRBV30 and TRBJ1-2, with 9 nucleotides matching TRBD1. In germline, CDR1 is GTSNPN, CDR2 SVGIG (reference sequence). The CDR3 contains 14 residues. The trim removed 2 bases at V and 6 bases at J, leaving 7 bases unmatched. This chain's CDR3 is CAWSIRTGDHGYTF. In DNA form, the CDR3 reads TGTGCCTGGAGTATTCGGACAGGGGATCATGGCTACACCTTC.

This clone has more than one count but fewer than ten. The chain joins TRBV5-1 to TRBJ1-1, with D possibly TRBD1 on 5 matching bases. V lost 1 base to trimming and J lost 4 bases, with 14 bases between them. The germline CDR1 and CDR2 sequences are SGHRS and YFSETQ. This CDR3 comprises 15 residues. The CDR3 bases are TGCGCCAGCAGCTTGAGACCGGGGGTGGGCACTGAAGCTTTCTTT. Its protein product is CASSLRPGVGTEAFF.

The chain employs TRBV7-9 and TRBJ2-3; D remains unclear. CDR1 SEHNR and CDR2 FQNEAQ come from the germline V gene (reference sequence). The CDR3 covers 15 residues. V was pared by 4 bases and J by 0 bases, with 11 bases between. In DNA form, the CDR3 reads TGTGCCAGCAGCTCTATCCGCCTTAGCACAGATACGCAGTATTTT. Protein: CASSSIRLSTDTQYF.

The J gene is TRBJ2-1, the V gene TRBV7-8; perhaps TRBD2 as D (5 bases). Germline CDR1 and CDR2: SGHVS and FQNEAQ. Between the trimmed V and J ends, which lost 0 bases and 1 base, there was a span of 16 bases. The CDR3 covers 18 residues. DNA of the CDR3: TGTGCCAGCAGCTTAGCGGCTAGCAAGGTTGGATCCTACAATGAGCAGTTCTTC. It translates to CASSLAASKVGSYNEQFF.

V usage is TRBV18 and J usage is TRBJ2-2; 8 bases agree with TRBD1. J lost 3 bases, V lost 0 bases, and 3 bases had no gene match. This CDR3 contains 16 residues. Per the germline V gene, CDR1 is KGHSH and CDR2 is LQKENI. CDR3 bases: TGTGCCAGCTCACCACCGACAGGGGTGGACACCGGGGAGCTGTTTTTT. Protein sequence: CASSPPTGVDTGELFF.

The V call is TRBV18, the J call TRBJ1-2; D is uncertain. The CDR3 extends over 14 amino acids. CDR1 is KGHSH, CDR2 LQKENI, per germline. The V gene lost 3 bases and the J gene lost 4 bases, with 12 bases spanning the gap. The CDR3 sequence is CASSPGQASYGYTF. DNA for the CDR3: TGTGCCAGCTCACCCGGCCAGGCCAGCTATGGCTACACCTTC. The complete variable domain, with remaining parts taken from reference TRBV18 and TRBJ1-2, reads NAGVMQNPRHLVRRRGQEARLRCSPMKGHSHVYWYRQLPEEGLKFMVYLQKENIIDESGMPKERFSAEFPKEGPSILRIQQVVRGDSAAYFCASSPGQASYGYTFGSGTRLTVV.

This rearrangement joins TRBV7-9 to TRBJ1-2, with a tentative D call TRBD1 (6 bases). This CDR3 is 13 amino acids long. Per germline, CDR1 SEHNR and CDR2 FQNEAQ (reference sequence). Deletions cut 0 bases from V and 7 bases from J, with 9 bases between. CDR3 bases: TGTGCCAGCAGCTTAGCCCAGGGGTCTGGCTACACCTTC. Its translation: CASSLAQGSGYTF. Supplemented by reference TRBV7-9 and TRBJ1-2, the full variable domain reads DTGVSQNPRHKITKRGQNVTFRCDPISEHNRLYWYRQTLGQGPEFLTYFQNEAQLEKSRLLSDRFSAERPKGSFSTLEIQRTEQGDSAMYLCASSLAQGSGYTFGSGTRLTVV.

J is TRBJ2-2 and V is TRBV18, with 8 bases that match TRBD1. CDR1 and CDR2 from the germline V gene are KGHSH and LQKENI. This CDR3 comprises 15 residues. J lost 5 bases, V lost 3 bases, and 5 bases had no gene match. In nucleotides, the CDR3 is TGTGCCAGCTCACCGCAGGGGGCCGTTACCGGGGAGCTGTTTTTT. Protein product: CASSPQGAVTGELFF.

The chain links TRBV30 to TRBJ1-4, with D possibly being TRBD1 (6 bases). The CDR3 extends over 15 amino acids. CDR1 GTSNPN and CDR2 SVGIG come from the germline V gene (reference sequence). The V gene lost 0 bases and the J gene lost 5 bases, with 13 bases spanning the gap. The DNA for the CDR3 is TGTGCCTGGAGTGTAAAGGGGGGGTTGAATGAAAAACTGTTTTTT. Amino acid sequence: CAWSVKGGLNEKLFF.

The CDR3 DNA reads TGTGCCAGCAGACCCGGAGGAGGAGCGGCTTCCTATGGCTACACCTTC. As protein: CASRPGGGAASYGYTF. The genes are TRBV28 and TRBJ1-2; no reliable D call. Germline V gene lookup returns CDR1 MDHEN and CDR2 SYDVKM. The CDR3 totals 16 residues. The V end was cut by 6 bases, the J end by 4 bases, with 21 bases between.

The rearrangement joins TRBV3-1 (or the pseudogene TRBV3-2) to TRBJ1-2, with no clear D. The V end lost 4 bases, the J end lost 2 bases, and 8 bases lay between the germline ends. Per the germline V gene, CDR1 is LGHDT and CDR2 is YNNKEL (reference sequence). This CDR3 is 13 amino acids long. This chain's CDR3 is CASSPGWNYGYTF. As DNA, the CDR3 is TGTGCCAGCAGCCCGGGATGGAACTATGGCTACACCTTC.

The V and J genes are TRBV19 and TRBJ2-2; TRBD2 might be the D (7 bases). The CDR3 has 17 amino acids. Germline V lookup: CDR1 LNHDA, CDR2 SQIVND (reference sequence). V was clipped by 7 bases and J by 2 bases, with 20 bases between them. The CDR3 region is CASTRNFGGHNTGELFF. CDR3 bases: TGTGCCAGTACGAGAAACTTCGGGGGGCATAACACCGGGGAGCTGTTTTTT.

The chain is built from TRBV6-5 and TRBJ2-7; 11 bases are a match to TRBD1. The CDR3 loop spans 16 amino acids. Germline V gene data show CDR1 as MNHEY and CDR2 as SVGAGI. Trimming removed 3 bases from V and 0 bases from J; junction bases left unmatched: 4. The CDR3, as DNA: TGTGCCAGCAGTTATTCGGGGACAGGGGGCTCCTACGAGCAGTACTTC. It specifies CASSYSGTGGSYEQYF.

This rearrangement joins TRBV18 to TRBJ2-5; 7 nucleotides match TRBD1. The V gene's germline CDR1 is KGHSH and CDR2 LQKENI. With 4 bases clipped from V and 2 bases from J, the junction kept 4 bases outside the gene matches. The CDR3 contains 14 residues. The CDR3 coding sequence is TGTGCCAGCTCACTCCCGGACAGGCAAGAGACCCAGTACTTC. Translated, it gives CASSLPDRQETQYF.

CDR3 nucleotides: TGTGCCAGCAGTTTCCCTACAGGGTCTGGAAACACCATATATTTT. This translates into CASSFPTGSGNTIYF. The chain joins TRBV6-5 to TRBJ1-3; D is possibly TRBD1 (6 bases). The CDR3 spans 15 residues. The V and J ends lost 4 bases and 1 base respectively, with 11 bases between them. The germline CDR1 and CDR2 sequences are MNHEY and SVGAGI.

The V gene is TRBV4-2, the J gene TRBJ2-7; TRBD2 agrees at 8 bases. From germline, CDR1 is LGHNA and CDR2 YNFKEQ. The CDR3 loop spans 12 amino acids. V lost 6 bases to trimming and J lost 7 bases; unmatched junction nucleotides: 5. Here the CDR3 DNA reads TGTGCCAGCAGTCGGGGGGGGTTGGAGCAGTACTTC. Protein sequence: CASSRGGLEQYF.

V is TRBV4-3 and J is TRBJ1-5; D may be TRBD1 (6 bases). Germline V CDR1 and CDR2: LGHNA, YSLEER. Trimming removed 3 bases at V and 7 bases at J, with 19 bases between. The CDR3 spans 16 residues. This chain's CDR3 is CASSHSTDSGHQPQHF. The DNA of the CDR3 is TGCGCCAGCAGCCATTCCACGGACAGTGGTCACCAGCCCCAGCATTTT.

V is TRBV7-2 and J is TRBJ2-7, with unresolved D. The V gene lost 5 bases and the J gene lost 4 bases, with 12 bases spanning the gap. This CDR3 has 13 amino acids. CDR1 and CDR2 from the germline V gene are SGHTA and FQGNSA. The CDR3 nucleotides read TGTGCCAGCAGCCTACTCTCCCATTACGAGCAGTACTTC. This translates into CASSLLSHYEQYF.

This sequence joins TRBV7-2 and TRBJ2-5, with D possibly TRBD2 on 5 matching bases. Germline V gene data show CDR1 as SGHTA and CDR2 as FQGNSA. The CDR3 is 16 residues long. Deletions cut 9 bases from V and 1 base from J, with 21 bases between. CDR3 region: CASSSARGSFQETQYF. CDR3 DNA sequence: TGTGCCAGTTCGTCAGCGCGAGGGTCCTTCCAAGAGACCCAGTACTTC.

The CDR3 DNA reads as TGTGCCAGCAAAAACTCGCAGGGGGCTGCAGATACGCAGTATTTT. This gives the protein CASKNSQGAADTQYF. The gene calls are TRBV6-5 and TRBJ2-3; TRBD1 matches at 8 bases. This CDR3 is built from 15 residues. V trimming: 7 bases; J trimming: 4 bases; junction bases outside the gene matches: 10. CDR1 and CDR2 (germline): MNHEY, SVGAGI.

J is TRBJ1-5 and V is TRBV6-2 or TRBV6-3; a possible D gene is TRBD1 (5 bases). Germline V lookup: CDR1 MNHEY, CDR2 SVGEGT. This CDR3 comprises 15 residues. The V end lost 4 bases, the J end lost 7 bases, and 17 bases lay between the germline ends. The CDR3 sequence: CASSFPGGEGQPQHF. The CDR3 DNA follows: TGTGCCAGCAGTTTTCCCGGGGGGGAGGGCCAGCCCCAGCATTTT.

V gene TRBV10-3 combines with J gene TRBJ1-1; 11 nucleotides agree with TRBD1. The V segment lost 2 bases and the J segment 6 bases; nucleotides outside the gene matches: 8. The CDR3 is 16 amino acids. Germline values: CDR1 ENHRY, CDR2 SYGVKD. In DNA, the CDR3 is TGTGCCATCAGTGAGGGGGACAGGGGGGTGAGCGCTGAAGCTTTCTTT. It encodes CAISEGDRGVSAEAFF.